This is a list of T cell receptor beta chains from one sample in a study of beta chain features in type 1 diabetes. The method was immunoSEQ multiplex PCR; TCRdb's version includes in-frame clones alone and lacks a portion of them. The table shows around 280,000 clones, with 15% occurring only once. Sequencing input: naive CD4+ T cells from blood. These receptors originate from a man aged 18 to 30 with type 1 diabetes. Both conserved end residues are part of each CDR3. Fields, in order: J gene, clone size, D gene, V gene, CDR3 DNA, CDR3 protein. The D gene is left open where the match is weak. A row's size may be missing; if present it is once, few, many or a size class.

J gene: TRBJ2-3
clone size: few
D gene: .
V gene: TRBV4-1
CDR3 DNA: TGCGCCAGCAGCCCACCGGCGGGGTTCGCAGATACGCAGTATTTT
CDR3 protein: CASSPPAGFADTQYF

J gene: TRBJ2-2
clone size: .
D gene: TRBD2
V gene: TRBV18
CDR3 DNA: TGTGCCAGCTCACCGGCTAGCGGGAGAGGGAGCACCGGGGAGCTGTTTTTT
CDR3 protein: CASSPASGRGSTGELFF

J gene: TRBJ1-2
clone size: .
D gene: .
V gene: TRBV6-6
CDR3 DNA: TGTGCCAGCAGTTTTACTATTAACTATGGCTACACCTTC
CDR3 protein: CASSFTINYGYTF

J gene: TRBJ1-4
clone size: few
D gene: .
V gene: TRBV30
CDR3 DNA: TGTGCCTGGAAGGACAGTCCTAATGGGGAAAAACTGTTTTTT
CDR3 protein: CAWKDSPNGEKLFF

J gene: TRBJ2-1
clone size: few
D gene: TRBD2
V gene: TRBV7-9
CDR3 DNA: TGTGCCAGCAGCTTAGTGGGACTAGCGGGAGTTGATGAGCAGTTCTTC
CDR3 protein: CASSLVGLAGVDEQFF

J gene: TRBJ2-3
clone size: .
D gene: .
V gene: TRBV29-1
CDR3 DNA: TGCAGCGTTGAACTAGCGACAGATACGCAGTATTTT
CDR3 protein: CSVELATDTQYF

J gene: TRBJ2-7
clone size: .
D gene: .
V gene: TRBV6-5
CDR3 DNA: TGTGCCAGCAGTTACTCGAGAGGGAGCGAATACGAGCAGTACTTC
CDR3 protein: CASSYSRGSEYEQYF

J gene: TRBJ1-1
clone size: .
D gene: .
V gene: TRBV29-1
CDR3 DNA: TGCAGCGTTGCCAGGGTTTTGAACACTGAAGCTTTCTTT
CDR3 protein: CSVARVLNTEAFF

J gene: TRBJ2-1
clone size: .
D gene: TRBD2
V gene: TRBV7-9
CDR3 DNA: TGTGCCAGCAGCTTAGGTTTGAGAGCGGGAGGATGGTCCTACAATGAGCAGTTCTTC
CDR3 protein: CASSLGLRAGGWSYNEQFF

J gene: TRBJ2-3
clone size: .
D gene: .
V gene: TRBV28
CDR3 DNA: TGTGCCAGCAGTTTGGGGGGGCGCATGGGAACAGATACGCAGTATTTT
CDR3 protein: CASSLGGRMGTDTQYF

J gene: TRBJ1-1
clone size: few
D gene: .
V gene: TRBV6-6
CDR3 DNA: TGTGCCAGCAGTTACTTCCCAGTTGAAGCTTTCTTT
CDR3 protein: CASSYFPVEAFF

J gene: TRBJ1-2
clone size: .
D gene: .
V gene: TRBV7-9
CDR3 DNA: TGTGCCAGCAGCCGAGCCGGGACTGCGTATGGCTACACCTTC
CDR3 protein: CASSRAGTAYGYTF

J gene: TRBJ1-5
clone size: .
D gene: TRBD1
V gene: TRBV5-6
CDR3 DNA: TGTGCCAGCAGCACGGACAGGAATCAGCCCCAGCATTTT
CDR3 protein: CASSTDRNQPQHF

J gene: TRBJ2-1
clone size: .
D gene: .
V gene: TRBV15
CDR3 DNA: TGTGCCACCAGCCAGAGGGCTGTCAATGAGCAGTTCTTC
CDR3 protein: CATSQRAVNEQFF

J gene: TRBJ2-7
clone size: .
D gene: TRBD1
V gene: TRBV6-6
CDR3 DNA: TGTGCCAGCAGTTATGAGCTACAGGGGATCCACGAGCAGTACTTC
CDR3 protein: CASSYELQGIHEQYF

J gene: TRBJ2-7
clone size: few
D gene: .
V gene: TRBV19
CDR3 DNA: TGTGCCAGTAGTATAGACAGGACTACCTACGAGCAGTACTTC
CDR3 protein: CASSIDRTTYEQYF

J gene: TRBJ2-1
clone size: .
D gene: TRBD2
V gene: TRBV7-2
CDR3 DNA: TGTGCCAGCAGCACGACTAGCGGTAATGAGCAGTTCTTC
CDR3 protein: CASSTTSGNEQFF

J gene: TRBJ2-2
clone size: few
D gene: .
V gene: TRBV7-2
CDR3 DNA: TGTGCCAGCAGCTTAGAGAGGGTTAGCGGGGAGCTGTTTTTT
CDR3 protein: CASSLERVSGELFF

J gene: TRBJ2-5
clone size: .
D gene: TRBD2
V gene: TRBV6-6
CDR3 DNA: TGTGCCAGCAGTTACGCCGGGGGGTTCCAAGAGACCCAGTACTTC
CDR3 protein: CASSYAGGFQETQYF

J gene: TRBJ2-5
clone size: .
D gene: TRBD2
V gene: TRBV28
CDR3 DNA: TGTGCCAGCAGTCGGACTAGCGTCGGGGAGACCCAGTACTTC
CDR3 protein: CASSRTSVGETQYF

J gene: TRBJ2-7
clone size: .
D gene: .
V gene: TRBV9
CDR3 DNA: TGTGCCAGCAGCGTAGTCGGCAGGGAATCTCTGGGTTTCCACGAGCAGTACTTC
CDR3 protein: CASSVVGRESLGFHEQYF

J gene: TRBJ1-1
clone size: few
D gene: .
V gene: TRBV7-8
CDR3 DNA: TGTGCCAGCAGCCAACGAATCAACAGGGTGGACACTGAAGCTTTCTTT
CDR3 protein: CASSQRINRVDTEAFF

J gene: TRBJ2-3
clone size: few
D gene: TRBD2
V gene: TRBV9
CDR3 DNA: TGTGCCAGCAGCGGGACTAGCGGTGCAGATACGCAGTATTTT
CDR3 protein: CASSGTSGADTQYF

J gene: TRBJ2-1
clone size: few
D gene: TRBD2
V gene: TRBV9
CDR3 DNA: TGTGCCAGCAGCGTAGCCTCCGGGGGGGCAAACAATGAGCAGTTCTTC
CDR3 protein: CASSVASGGANNEQFF